This is a list of T cell receptor beta chains from one sample in a study of neurological immune-mediated disorders. MiXCR, applied by TCRdb to the 5' RACE reads, yields one record per CDR3 protein. The table includes more than 50,000 distinct CDR3 sequences, 8% to 9% detected once. The sample comprised PBMCs. Receptor source: a woman in her 40s in good health. Both conserved end residues are part of each CDR3.

>TRBV27|TRBJ2-7
CASSLETGAPEQYF
>TRBV4-3|TRBJ2-3
CASSQGYLAGDTQYF
>TRBV3-1|TRBJ1-2
CASSLPGGQVYGYTF
>TRBV5-1|TRBJ2-7
CASSLGGACRYEQYF
>TRBV20-1|TRBJ1-5
CSAVKLGPGNQPQHF
>TRBV2|TRBJ1-1
CASSEALQGIITEAFF
>TRBV18|TRBJ1-1
CASSQSDGGGTEAFF
>TRBV10-2|TRBJ1-5
CASSPGERQPQHF
>TRBV4-1|TRBJ2-3
CASSQGPDTDTQYF
>TRBV12-3/TRBV12-4|TRBJ2-6
CACGPRTGLFAGANVLTF
>TRBV18|TRBJ1-2
CASSPPDRDGGYTF
>TRBV6-5|TRBJ1-1
CASSFQQGAEAFF
>TRBV5-1|TRBJ2-2
CASSLWGGANTGELFF
>TRBV25-1|TRBJ2-1
CASSAPWGVESYNEQFF
>TRBV4-3|TRBJ2-1
CASSQGTASYNEQFF
>TRBV6-5|TRBJ2-2
CASSQRGTGELFF
>TRBV29-1|TRBJ1-1
CSVEASSGAEAFF
>TRBV2|TRBJ2-1
CASSAGTGAYEQFF
>TRBV7-9|TRBJ1-1
CASSGDSTEAFF
>TRBV20-1|TRBJ2-5
CSVRLGTPQETQYF
>TRBV7-9|TRBJ1-1
CASSLTAGEAFF
>TRBV12-3/TRBV12-4|TRBJ1-2
CASQLWGPGYGYTF
>TRBV5-1|TRBJ2-7
CASTGTGGYEQYF
>TRBV12-3/TRBV12-4|TRBJ1-5
CASSLVSNQPQHF
>TRBV3-1|TRBJ2-7
CASSQDPGRVNEQYF
>TRBV5-1|TRBJ2-3
CASSWGDGPPLADTQYF
>TRBV6-2/TRBV6-3|TRBJ2-6
CASSHDTSGANVLTF
>TRBV5-1|TRBJ2-5
CASSFSVYREETQYF
>TRBV20-1|TRBJ2-5
CSARDPSGGAQLGETQYF
>TRBV12-3/TRBV12-4|TRBJ2-7
CASSLYRANEQYF
>TRBV27|TRBJ2-7
CASRIQGAPTDEQYF
>TRBV14|TRBJ2-5
CASSQVGGANRETQYF
>TRBV7-6|TRBJ1-1
CASSLRLGENTEAFF
>TRBV5-1|TRBJ1-1
CASSFLDTEAFF
>TRBV7-2|TRBJ2-6
CASSLALRGSSGANVLTF
>TRBV3-1|TRBJ1-1
CASSHAGWMNTEAFF
>TRBV6-5|TRBJ1-5
CASSYSGDSGPQHF
>TRBV7-2|TRBJ2-3
CASSLVAATDTQYF
>TRBV5-1|TRBJ2-2
CASSLAGLDTGELFF
>TRBV25-1|TRBJ2-7
CASSVGTGVHEQYF
>TRBV5-1|TRBJ1-5
CASSLEGQGDQPQHF
>TRBV14|TRBJ2-5
CASSPMDENQETQYF
>TRBV10-3|TRBJ2-1
CAIGEKRELSYNEQFF
>TRBV5-1|TRBJ1-4
CASSLASGGNEKLFF
>TRBV6-2/TRBV6-3|TRBJ2-7
CASSLSEIYEQYF
>TRBV4-3|TRBJ2-3
CASSRQGSTDTQYF
>TRBV5-1|TRBJ2-3
CASSYSSDSTDTQYF